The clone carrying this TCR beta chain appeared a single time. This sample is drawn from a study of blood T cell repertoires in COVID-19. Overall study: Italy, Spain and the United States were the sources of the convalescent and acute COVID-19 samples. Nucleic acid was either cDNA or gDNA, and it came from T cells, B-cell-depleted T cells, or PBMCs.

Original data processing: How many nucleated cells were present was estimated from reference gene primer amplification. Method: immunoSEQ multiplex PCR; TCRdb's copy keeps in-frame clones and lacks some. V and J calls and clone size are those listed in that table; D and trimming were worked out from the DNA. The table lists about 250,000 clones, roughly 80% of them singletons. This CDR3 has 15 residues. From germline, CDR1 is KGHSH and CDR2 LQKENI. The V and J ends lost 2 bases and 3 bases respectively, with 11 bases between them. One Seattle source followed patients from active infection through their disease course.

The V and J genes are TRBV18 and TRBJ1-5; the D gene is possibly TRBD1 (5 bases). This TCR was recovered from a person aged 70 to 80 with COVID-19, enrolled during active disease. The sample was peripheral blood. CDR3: CASSPEWGDNQPQHF. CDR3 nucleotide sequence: TGTGCCAGCTCACCAGAATGGGGCGACAATCAGCCCCAGCATTTT. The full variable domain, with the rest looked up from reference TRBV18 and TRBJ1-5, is NAGVMQNPRHLVRRRGQEARLRCSPMKGHSHVYWYRQLPEEGLKFMVYLQKENIIDESGMPKERFSAEFPKEGPSILRIQQVVRGDSAAYFCASSPEWGDNQPQHFGDGTRLSIL.